The entry that follows covers one T cell receptor (beta chain) sequence. Which antigen it targets is not known. Base qualities are missing; no much larger clone stands one base away. Other nucleotide sequences from this sample produce the same CDR3. Using the deep immunoSEQ assay, TCR CDR3 regions were amplified from genomic DNA by multiplex PCR. Extracted genomic DNA from each cell subset was distributed evenly across all wells of several immunoSEQ 96-well plates, and each plate was treated as a replicate. For sorted subsets, about 0.2 ug genomic DNA, equal to about 30,000 T cell genomes, was loaded into each replicate PCR. The purified libraries were quantified using a Qubit 3.0 fluorometer, sized with a Bioanalyzer 2100, and then quantified again using the KAPA Library Quantification kit. Each immunoSEQ 96-well plate was sequenced on its own single-read 150-cycle Illumina NextSeq 550 flow cell. Processing in the source paper ran as follows. Because the immunoSEQ output held only junctional sequences and lacked quality scores, the filtering could not match the filtering applied to full-length reads. Sequences were annotated with PyIR, a Python wrapper for IgBLAST v1.9, using IMGT germline references to assign V/J genes and CDR3. Reads with weak V/J assignments (E-value above 1e-6), missing CDR3, stop codons, out-of-frame junctions, or ambiguous translated residues were removed. V3J clonotypes were defined as sequences sharing an identical inferred V gene, J gene, and CDR3 amino acid sequence. Percentage overlap between repertoires was computed as shared unique clonotypes divided by the size of the smaller repertoire. Three approaches were used to assess repertoire richness: RTK rarefaction, the Chao1 estimator, and Recon v2.1 estimates of unobserved clonotypes. Generation probabilities for all TCRbeta clonotypes obtained by the gDNA method from a handful of donors were computed using OLGA. TCRdb provides this immuneACCESS table in a form limited to in-frame rearrangements. Some clones are lacking; in checked studies, under half of them reflect an unresolved V gene, and why the rest are absent is not known. V and J calls and clone size are those listed in that table; D and trimming were worked out from the DNA. Recorded for this sample are approximately 640,000 clones; around 72% of them occurred a single time. The top ten constitute about 1.7% of the sample.

Spanning cysteine to phenylalanine, the CDR3 consists of 15 amino acids. Left in the record is the CDR3 DNA by itself, 45 bases read in frame from the first base. CDR1 SGHRS and CDR2 YFSETQ were looked up in the germline V gene. V and J are truncated by 0 bases and 0 bases respectively, leaving an intervening sequence of 7 bases. The data stem from a study of shared clonotypes between healthy human individuals (TCRdb year 2020). Background on the whole study: The cohort comprised a couple of women and three men aged 18 to 49 years. Per donor, three plates each were used for CD4 naive and CD4 memory, two for CD8 naive, and one for CD8 memory. Between about 0.8 and 8.9 billion PBMCs per donor were obtained by leukapheresis. To estimate repertoire size and how much clonotype sharing occurs between individuals, the study deeply sequenced the blood TCR repertoires of several healthy adults. Libraries were prepared and TCR repertoires were sequenced by different laboratories using diverse techniques, in order to increase sequencing depth and limit assay-specific biases. What the study reported, not specific to this receptor: Clonotypes shared by all four sorted-subset donors showed higher generation probabilities than non-shared clonotypes. Even with the large sequencing depth, rarefaction of the sorted-subset datasets indicated that sequencing was incomplete. The genetic and exposure-history diversity represented was limited by the small number of donors. Across a handful of donors, about 5.2% of naive CD4, around 3.3% of naive CD8, around 2.1% of memory CD4, and about 0.44% of memory CD8 clonotypes were shared. Sampling was limited to blood, and TCR repertoires in tissue likely differ from TCR repertoires in blood. Estimated clonotype richness was generally larger for naive than for memory subsets. Pairwise subsampling led to the expectation that sequencing depth would affect the degree of clonotype sharing among donors.

The donors were healthy, HIV-negative adults who had no recently reported acute infections or vaccinations. Every donor was a Caucasian adult residing in Nashville, Tennessee, USA. CD4+ T cells were enriched by magnetic negative selection, after which naive cells were positively selected on CD45RA and the negative fraction was taken as the memory subset. After blood collection by leukapheresis, PBMCs were isolated using Ficoll-Histopaque density gradient centrifugation and then cryopreserved in the vapor phase of liquid nitrogen. Purity and quantity of every magnetically sorted T cell population were checked by analytical flow cytometry. Genomic DNA was isolated from each sorted fraction and quantified by UV absorbance on a Nanodrop 2000c.

The clonotype originates from a woman aged 25 to 39 in good health. Sequencing used memory CD4+ T cells sorted from blood. Sample cell subset or site, as interpreted from the label and publication: CD45RA-negative fraction. The chain was built from TRBV5-1 and TRBJ1-5; the D gene is unclear. The nucleotides read TGCGCCAGCAGCTTGGAGGGCGGTAGCAATCAGCCCCAGCATTTT. This encodes CASSLEGGSNQPQHF.